This is a list of T cell receptor beta chains from one sample in a study of HIV-infected patients and healthy controls. Via MiXCR, TCRdb re-called the 5' RACE reads, giving one row per CDR3 protein. The table has about 67,000 distinct CDR3 sequences, less than 20% seen once; the top ten hold 5.5% to 7%. The source material was CD4+ T cells from blood. The receptors come from a human donor in good health. Both conserved end residues are part of each CDR3. A D gene is named only where the DNA matches it firmly. Some rows mark clone size as missing; the rest say once, few, many or name a class of expanded clone.

D: TRBD1; J: TRBJ2-1; V: TRBV24-1; size: few; DNA: TGTGCCACCAGTTCCCGCAACAGGGGGCCCTACAATGAGCAGTTCTTC; CDR3: CATSSRNRGPYNEQFF
D: NA; J: TRBJ1-3; V: TRBV7-2; size: NA; DNA: TGTGCCAGCAGCTTAGGCCCAGGGAGGTCTCAGGAAAACACCATATATTTT; CDR3: CASSLGPGRSQENTIYF
D: NA; J: TRBJ2-3; V: TRBV28; size: few; DNA: TGTGCCAGCAGTGAGACTAGTTCGGCAGATACGCAGTATTTT; CDR3: CASSETSSADTQYF
D: NA; J: TRBJ1-1; V: TRBV9; size: few; DNA: TGTGCCAGCAGCCCTAGCCCAGGGTTGAACACTGAAGCTTTCTTT; CDR3: CASSPSPGLNTEAFF
D: NA; J: TRBJ2-3; V: TRBV7-3; size: NA; DNA: TGTGCCAGCAGCTCCGACATTTATACTAGCACAGATACGCAGTATTTT; CDR3: CASSSDIYTSTDTQYF
D: TRBD1; J: TRBJ1-3; V: TRBV6-5; size: few; DNA: TGTGCCAGCACCGAGACAGGGGGGCCTGGAAACACCATATATTTT; CDR3: CASTETGGPGNTIYF
D: NA; J: TRBJ1-2; V: TRBV19; size: NA; DNA: TGTGCCAGTAGTATAGTGGGGCAGGCTAACTATGGCTACACCTTC; CDR3: CASSIVGQANYGYTF
D: NA; J: TRBJ2-7; V: TRBV4-2; size: many; DNA: TGTGCCAGCAGCCAAGAACCTCCCCCCTGGGGCGAGCAGTACTTC; CDR3: CASSQEPPPWGEQYF
D: NA; J: TRBJ2-4; V: TRBV30; size: NA; DNA: TGTGCCTGGAGGGCCGCATCAGGGACCATTCAGTACTTC; CDR3: CAWRAASGTIQYF
D: NA; J: TRBJ2-6; V: TRBV19; size: NA; DNA: TGTGCCAGTAGTATGAGCTCTGGGGCCAACGTCCTGACTTTC; CDR3: CASSMSSGANVLTF
D: TRBD1; J: TRBJ1-1; V: TRBV30; size: few; DNA: TGTGCCTGGAGTGTACCCCGGGACAGGGGACGAGCTTTCTTT; CDR3: CAWSVPRDRGRAFF
D: NA; J: TRBJ2-5; V: TRBV27; size: NA; DNA: TGTGCCAGCAGTACCACATTCCGTCAGACCCAGTACTTC; CDR3: CASSTTFRQTQYF
D: NA; J: TRBJ1-5; V: TRBV7-2; size: few; DNA: TGTGCCAGCAGCTTAGTTGTACTAGCGGAAACACAGCCCCAGCATTTT; CDR3: CASSLVVLAETQPQHF
D: TRBD1; J: TRBJ2-5; V: TRBV29-1; size: medium-sized; DNA: TGCAGCGTCCAGGGGGCTCAACTGGAGACCCAGTACTTC; CDR3: CSVQGAQLETQYF
D: NA; J: TRBJ2-2; V: TRBV7-7; size: NA; DNA: TGTGCTAGCAGCTTAGTGGCGGTAGGGATCCCCGGGGAGCTGTTTTTT; CDR3: CASSLVAVGIPGELFF
D: NA; J: TRBJ1-1; V: TRBV7-3; size: few; DNA: TGTGCCAGCAGTTCACAAGGGGCTGGTTCGAACACTGAAGCTTTCTTT; CDR3: CASSSQGAGSNTEAFF
D: NA; J: TRBJ1-1; V: TRBV7-9; size: NA; DNA: TGTGCCAGCACCCGATTACGGGGTGTCGGGGGGGACACTGAAGCTTTCTTT; CDR3: CASTRLRGVGGDTEAFF
D: NA; J: TRBJ1-6; V: TRBV12-3/TRBV12-4; size: few; DNA: TGTGCCAGCAGACTACAGAGCTCCTATAATTCACCCCTCCACTTT; CDR3: CASRLQSSYNSPLHF
D: NA; J: TRBJ2-2; V: TRBV5-4; size: NA; DNA: TGTGCCAGCAGAGGCGGAAACGCGAACACCGGGGAGCTGTTTTTT; CDR3: CASRGGNANTGELFF
D: NA; J: TRBJ1-1; V: TRBV5-5; size: few; DNA: TGTGCCAGCAGCTTGGTTGTGGGGGCTTACCCTGAAGCTTTCTTT; CDR3: CASSLVVGAYPEAFF
D: TRBD2; J: TRBJ2-3; V: TRBV2; size: few; DNA: TGTGCCAACTCTGGGGGGGTGGCAGATACGCAGTATTTT; CDR3: CANSGGVADTQYF
D: TRBD1; J: TRBJ2-2; V: TRBV30; size: NA; DNA: TGTGCCTGGAGTACAGGGACAGGGAGGGCCGGGGAGCTGTTTTTT; CDR3: CAWSTGTGRAGELFF
D: NA; J: TRBJ1-4; V: TRBV27; size: many; DNA: TGTGCCAGCAGTTCATACACCGAGACCGACAGGTCTAATGAAAAACTGTTTTTT; CDR3: CASSSYTETDRSNEKLFF
D: NA; J: TRBJ1-1; V: TRBV6-1; size: many; DNA: TGTGCCAGCAGCGAAACATGGAACACTGAAGCTTTCTTT; CDR3: CASSETWNTEAFF
D: NA; J: TRBJ2-2; V: TRBV20-1; size: NA; DNA: TGCAGTGCTAGAGATCGGGGTTCAGCCGGGGAGCTGTTTTTT; CDR3: CSARDRGSAGELFF
D: NA; J: TRBJ2-2; V: TRBV11-2; size: few; DNA: TGTGCCAGCAGCTTAGATCGGGTCGGGGAGCTGTTTTTT; CDR3: CASSLDRVGELFF
D: NA; J: TRBJ2-7; V: TRBV2; size: few; DNA: TGTGCCAGCAGTGACGGTATCTACGAGCAGTACTTC; CDR3: CASSDGIYEQYF
D: TRBD2; J: TRBJ2-3; V: TRBV20-1; size: NA; DNA: TGCAGTGCTAGAGATACCCTCGCAGCGGGGGGCACAGATACGCAGTATTTT; CDR3: CSARDTLAAGGTDTQYF